The 17 T cell receptor beta chains listed next were all sequenced from one sample in a study of cytomegalovirus exposure and HLA in healthy donors. Profiling relied on immunoSEQ multiplex PCR, and the TCRdb table lists in-frame clones only, not all of them. The sample yields approximately 110,000 clones, over 90% seen once. Sequenced material: PBMCs. These receptors came from a woman between 18 and 30 years old in good health and CMV-seronegative.

The genes are TRBV7-2 and TRBJ2-5; TRBD2 matches at 9 bases. Looked up from germline, CDR1 is SGHTA and CDR2 is FQGNSA. The V gene end was trimmed by 5 bases and the J gene end by 3 bases; junction bases not matched to a gene: 7. The CDR3 totals 15 residues. The CDR3 region has the DNA TGTGCCAGCAGCCCTCGGGGACTAGCCGAAGAGACCCAGTACTTC. Translation gives CASSPRGLAEETQYF.

This clone showed up just a few times. This chain connects TRBV27 to TRBJ1-4; 7 bases line up with TRBD1. The CDR3 covers 16 residues. Looked up from germline, CDR1 is MNHEY and CDR2 is SMNVEV (reference sequence). Trimming removed 6 bases from V and 1 base from J; junction bases left unmatched: 8. As DNA, the CDR3 is TGTGCCAGCAGACGAACAGGGGTGGGAACTAATGAAAAACTGTTTTTT. The encoded protein is CASRRTGVGTNEKLFF.

The count of this clone is one. The chain joins TRBV6-1 to TRBJ2-1; maybe TRBD1 (6 bases). V lost 6 bases to trimming and J lost 4 bases, with 16 bases between them. CDR1 and CDR2 (germline): MNHNS, SASEGT. This CDR3 has 15 amino acids. CDR3 sequence (DNA): TGTGCCAGCAGCCACGGGACACAAAAATACAATGAGCAGTTCTTC. It translates to CASSHGTQKYNEQFF.

V usage is TRBV19 and J usage is TRBJ2-5; TRBD1 aligns across 7 bases. The V segment lost 1 base and the J segment 4 bases; nucleotides outside the gene matches: 6. CDR3 length: 15 residues. Germline V gene sequence: CDR1 LNHDA, CDR2 SQIVND (reference sequence). The CDR3: CASSIVQGIGETQYF. CDR3 nucleotides: TGTGCCAGTAGTATAGTACAGGGGATAGGAGAGACCCAGTACTTC.

In the case of this clone: The limits of the CDR3 on the DNA are not certain, so only TCRdb's listed CDR3 is given. The chain joins TRBV6-1 to TRBJ1-2. Germline CDR1 reads MNHNS; CDR2 reads SASEGT. With termini counted, the CDR3 has 13 amino acids. This CDR3 is CASILGRDYGYTF.

The chain is built from TRBV28 and TRBJ2-7; TRBD2 matches at 13 bases. This CDR3 is 19 amino acids long. The germline gives CDR1 MDHEN, CDR2 SYDVKM. J was trimmed by 0 bases and V by 7 bases; bases with no gene match: 15. This CDR3 reads CASTSAGLAGTIHSYEQYF. In nucleotides, the CDR3 is TGTGCCAGCACCTCGGCGGGACTAGCGGGGACAATACACTCCTACGAGCAGTACTTC.

This chain connects TRBV28 to TRBJ2-2, with 9 nucleotides matching TRBD1. Germline loops: CDR1 MDHEN, CDR2 SYDVKM. V trimming: 4 bases; J trimming: 4 bases; junction bases outside the gene matches: 1. The length of the CDR3 is 14 residues. The CDR3 DNA reads TGTGCCAGCAGTTCGGGACAGGGCACCGGGGAGCTGTTTTTT. It is translated as CASSSGQGTGELFF.

The rearrangement uses TRBV18 and TRBJ2-2, with D tentatively TRBD2 (6 bases). The CDR3 extends over 16 amino acids. CDR1 KGHSH and CDR2 LQKENI come from the germline V gene. V lost 4 bases and J 3 bases, leaving 15 bases between the germline ends. DNA for the CDR3: TGTGCCAGCTCACGCAGCGCTAGCGCTGACACCGGGGAGCTGTTTTTT. This sequence encodes CASSRSASADTGELFF.

The genes are TRBV29-1 and TRBJ2-7; maybe TRBD2 (5 bases). Germline V gives CDR1 SQVTM, CDR2 ANQGSEA. The V gene lost 3 bases and the J gene lost 4 bases, with 13 bases spanning the gap. The CDR3 has 13 amino acids. In DNA, the CDR3 is TGCAGCGTTGATACGGGGTCTTTATACGAGCAGTACTTC. Translation gives CSVDTGSLYEQYF.

The chain carries TRBV19 and TRBJ1-1; D possibly corresponds to TRBD1 (5 bases). V shed 3 bases and J shed 8 bases, with 16 bases lying between them. This CDR3 spans 14 amino acids. CDR1 LNHDA and CDR2 SQIVND come from the germline V gene (reference sequence). CDR3 sequence: CASSMSGLAWEAFF. CDR3 sequence (DNA): TGTGCCAGTAGTATGTCGGGACTGGCCTGGGAAGCTTTCTTT.

V and J are TRBV11-3 and TRBJ2-1; TRBD2 is a possible D gene (6 bases). The V end lost 0 bases, the J end lost 10 bases, and 13 bases lay between the germline ends. Germline V gene sequence: CDR1 SGHNT, CDR2 YENEEA. This CDR3 comprises 14 residues. This CDR3 reads CASSLDQTSREQFF. CDR3 bases: TGTGCCAGCAGCTTAGATCAAACTAGCCGGGAGCAGTTCTTC.

The rearrangement links TRBV5-1 to TRBJ2-2; weak D call: TRBD2 (6 bases). Between the trimmed V and J ends, which lost 4 bases and 5 bases, there was a span of 12 bases. Germline values: CDR1 SGHRS, CDR2 YFSETQ. The CDR3 runs to 14 residues. This chain's CDR3 is CASSEGRPTGELFF. The CDR3 DNA is TGCGCCAGCAGCGAGGGGAGGCCAACCGGGGAGCTGTTTTTT.

The rearrangement joins TRBV7-9 to TRBJ1-2; 7 bases are shared with TRBD1. Germline V CDR1 and CDR2: SEHNR, FQNEAQ (reference sequence). Trimming removed 1 base from V and 4 bases from J; junction bases left unmatched: 9. The CDR3 is made up of 16 amino acids. Here the CDR3 reads CASSLGGQGEIYGYTF. CDR3 sequence (DNA): TGTGCCAGCAGCTTAGGCGGCCAGGGGGAGATCTATGGCTACACCTTC. Variable domain in full (rest from reference TRBV7-9 and TRBJ1-2): DTGVSQNPRHKITKRGQNVTFRCDPISEHNRLYWYRQTLGQGPEFLTYFQNEAQLEKSRLLSDRFSAERPKGSFSTLEIQRTEQGDSAMYLCASSLGGQGEIYGYTFGSGTRLTVV.

The rearrangement joins TRBV7-2 to TRBJ1-5; no reliable D call. The CDR3 covers 13 residues. In germline, CDR1 is SGHTA, CDR2 FQGNSA. Trimming took 5 bases from V and 5 from J, leaving 10 bases between them. CDR3 DNA sequence: TGTGCCAGCAGCGACGACACGCATCAGCCCCAGCATTTT. Amino acid sequence: CASSDDTHQPQHF. The full variable domain, rest sourced from reference TRBV7-2 and TRBJ1-5, is GAGVSQSPSNKVTEKGKDVELRCDPISGHTALYWYRQSLGQGLEFLIYFQGNSAPDKSGLPSDRFSAERTGGSVSTLTIQRTQQEDSAVYLCASSDDTHQPQHFGDGTRLSIL.

This clone was detected a few times. The chain is built from TRBV19 and TRBJ2-3; possible D gene TRBD2, 5 bases. CDR1 is LNHDA and CDR2 is SQIVND in the germline V gene (reference sequence). With 5 bases removed from V and 5 bases from J, the gap between germline ends came to 5 bases. The CDR3 consists of 11 residues. The CDR3 region is CASSEGDTQYF. CDR3 coding DNA: TGTGCCAGTAGTGAGGGAGATACGCAGTATTTT.

This chain connects TRBV10-3 to TRBJ2-3, with D tentatively TRBD2 (5 bases). The CDR3 has 16 residues. The ends were cut back, 2 bases at V and 2 bases at J, with 14 bases in the middle. From germline, CDR1 is ENHRY and CDR2 SYGVKD. The CDR3 loop reads CAISEPGRGYTDTQYF. The DNA for the CDR3 is TGTGCCATCAGTGAGCCGGGCCGAGGGTACACAGATACGCAGTATTTT.

The gene calls are TRBV14 and TRBJ1-2, with D unresolved. V lost 3 bases and J 4 bases, leaving 12 bases between the germline ends. CDR1 and CDR2 from the germline V gene are SGHDN and FVKESK. This CDR3 spans 14 amino acids. The CDR3 loop is CASSQEVGVYGYTF. The CDR3 DNA reads TGTGCCAGCAGCCAGGAGGTGGGCGTCTATGGCTACACCTTC. Full variable domain (missing parts from reference TRBV14 and TRBJ1-2): EAGVTQFPSHSVIEKGQTVTLRCDPISGHDNLYWYRRVMGKEIKFLLHFVKESKQDESGMPNNRFLAERTGGTYSTLKVQPAELEDSGVYFCASSQEVGVYGYTFGSGTRLTVV.